The next 21 T cell receptor beta chains were all read from a single sample in a study of response to subunit inactivated influenza vaccine. Each CDR3 protein is one row after TCRdb ran MiXCR on the RT-PCR reads. The data contain 650,000 to 800,000 distinct CDR3 sequences, around 20% of them singletons. The sample was PBMCs from blood, taken 5 to 6 days after vaccination. The receptors stem from a man over 45 who received an inactivated influenza vaccine.

This clonotype was counted only a few times. V usage is TRBV6-5 and J usage is TRBJ2-3; 8 bases map to TRBD2. Germline CDR1 reads MNHEY; CDR2 reads SVGAGI. J lost 5 bases, V lost 4 bases, and 8 bases had no gene match. The CDR3 is made up of 15 amino acids. CDR3 amino acids: CASSFTGTRVDTQYF. CDR3 DNA sequence: TGTGCCAGCAGTTTTACCGGGACTAGGGTAGATACGCAGTATTTT.

The V and J genes are TRBV29-1 and TRBJ2-7; D ambiguous. CDR1 SQVTM and CDR2 ANQGSEA come from the germline V gene. CDR3 length equals 13 residues. Trimming left V 4 bases short and J 3 bases short, with 13 bases between. The CDR3 reads CSVVRDKDYEQYF. The CDR3 coding sequence is TGCAGCGTTGTAAGAGACAAAGACTACGAGCAGTACTTC.

This clonotype has a handful of counts. The CDR3: CASSSRMRDSYNEQFF. In DNA, the CDR3 is TGTGCCAGCTCATCCCGGATGCGGGACTCCTACAATGAGCAGTTCTTC. The rearrangement uses TRBV18 and TRBJ2-1; D is perhaps TRBD2 (6 bases). V lost 5 bases, J lost 0 bases, and 14 bases lay in between. The CDR3 covers 16 residues. Germline V gene sequence: CDR1 KGHSH, CDR2 LQKENI.

This chain links TRBV6-1 with TRBJ1-6; perhaps TRBD1 as D (6 bases). Germline lookup yields CDR1 MNHNS and CDR2 SASEGT. Trimming stripped 5 bases from V and 10 bases from J, with 15 bases between. CDR3 length: 14 residues. The CDR3 loop is CASSPIYRDSPLHF. CDR3 DNA sequence: TGTGCCAGCAGTCCTATATACAGGGACTCACCCCTCCACTTT.

To note about this clonotype: Sequence at one end of the junction differs from germline and may be a read error. The rearrangement joins TRBV12-3 or TRBV12-4 to TRBJ2-7; TRBD1 aligns across 8 bases. The CDR3 spans 14 residues. The CDR3 DNA is TGTGCCAACAGTTCCGCCCGACAGGGGTACGAGCAGTACTTC. Amino acid sequence: CANSSARQGYEQYF.

The table lists this clonotype with a few counts. V and J are TRBV12-3 or TRBV12-4 and TRBJ2-4, with 7 nucleotides matching TRBD1. The CDR3 contains 12 residues. V shed 6 bases and J 7 bases; nucleotides not matched to a gene: 3. The CDR3 nucleotides are TGTGCCAGCAGAACACAGGGGAACATTCAGTACTTC. Translation: CASRTQGNIQYF.

This clonotype turned up a few times. In this CDR3 the conserved last residue, phenylalanine or tryptophan, is missing, so a read error is likely. The CDR3 reads CASSPFGRPDEQYL. The CDR3 DNA reads TGCGCCAGCAGCCCTTTTGGGCGTCCAGACGAGCAGTACTTG. The V call is TRBV5-1, the J call TRBJ2-7; the D is unclear. The germline V gene has CDR1 SGHRS and CDR2 YFSETQ. V lost 4 bases and J lost 5, with 16 bases in between. This CDR3 is built from 14 residues.

This clonotype was seen only a few times. The chain uses TRBV20-1 and TRBJ1-6, with unresolved D. The length of the CDR3 is 14 residues. The V end lost 0 bases, the J end lost 7 bases, and 10 bases lay between the germline ends. From germline, CDR1 is DFQATT and CDR2 SNEGSKA (reference sequence). For the CDR3, the DNA is TGCAGTGCTAGAGAAGGTAGCACAAATTCACCCCTCCACTTT. This sequence encodes CSAREGSTNSPLHF.

In its sample, this clonotype was seen a few times. This CDR3 is CSATRASGSYEQYF. CDR3 bases: TGCAGTGCTACGCGGGCTAGCGGGAGCTACGAGCAGTACTTC. The genes are TRBV20-1 and TRBJ2-7, with 10 bases aligning to TRBD2. The length of the CDR3 is 14 residues. From germline, CDR1 is DFQATT and CDR2 SNEGSKA (reference sequence). V gave up 4 bases and J gave up 3 bases; unmatched junction bases: 6.

This clonotype showed up many times. In DNA, the CDR3 is TGTGCCAGCAGTTACTCGACGGGGGGGCCCTACAATGAGCAGTTCTTC. Amino acids: CASSYSTGGPYNEQFF. V usage is TRBV6-5 and J usage is TRBJ2-1, with 8 bases fitting TRBD2. This CDR3 is 16 amino acids long. J lost 2 bases, V lost 0 bases, and 3 bases had no gene match. Germline loops: CDR1 MNHEY, CDR2 SVGAGI.

The chain couples TRBV9 to TRBJ1-2; D possibly corresponds to TRBD1 (5 bases). CDR1 is SGDLS, CDR2 YYNGEE, per germline. The V gene lost 3 bases and the J gene lost 3 bases, with 21 bases spanning the gap. The CDR3 loop spans 17 amino acids. The DNA of the CDR3 is TGTGCCAGCAGCGCACAAATACGGGACGGAAACGACTATGGCTACACCTTC. The encoded protein is CASSAQIRDGNDYGYTF. Full variable domain (rest looked up from reference TRBV9 and TRBJ1-2): DSGVTQTPKHLITATGQRVTLRCSPRSGDLSVYWYQQSLDQGLQFLIQYYNGEERAKGNILERFSAQQFPDLHSELNLSSLELGDSALYFCASSAQIRDGNDYGYTFGSGTRLTVV.

This clonotype has ten or more counts. The V call is TRBV12-3 or TRBV12-4, the J call TRBJ2-5; TRBD1 might be the D (6 bases). V lost 7 bases and J lost 4, with 22 bases in between. CDR3 length: 16 amino acids. The CDR3 sequence is CASNYRDSPNGETQYF. DNA for the CDR3: TGTGCCAGCAATTACAGGGATTCCCCGAACGGAGAGACCCAGTACTTC.

This clonotype was detected many times. This chain connects TRBV20-1 to TRBJ1-1; D is uncertain. The CDR3 is 12 amino acids. Germline V gives CDR1 DFQATT, CDR2 SNEGSKA (reference sequence). V gave up 5 bases and J gave up 8 bases, with 15 bases separating them. CDR3 nucleotide sequence: TGCAGTGCTCCCCCGATCCCGGGGGAAGCTTTCTTT. Translated: CSAPPIPGEAFF.

The rearrangement joins TRBV5-4 to TRBJ2-7, with 7 bases aligning to TRBD1. V was clipped by 4 bases and J by 0 bases; unmatched bases: 7. This CDR3 is 15 amino acids long. Per germline, CDR1 SGHNT and CDR2 YYREEE (reference sequence). The CDR3 DNA follows: TGTGCCAGCAGCGTACAGGGGCCAAACTCCTACGAGCAGTACTTC. Protein product: CASSVQGPNSYEQYF.

This clonotype occurred a few times. The chain uses TRBV10-3 and TRBJ2-1; TRBD2 aligns across 14 bases. The junction had 10 bases not matched to a gene; V was cut back by 5 bases and J by 7 bases. This CDR3 comprises 17 residues. From germline, CDR1 is ENHRY and CDR2 SYGVKD. CDR3 DNA sequence: TGTGCCATCAGTCCCAGACTAGCGGGAGGGCCGGGGAATGAGCAGTTCTTC. Its protein product is CAISPRLAGGPGNEQFF.

The J gene is TRBJ2-3, the V gene TRBV10-3, with 11 positions matching TRBD2. V was pared by 8 bases and J by 4 bases, with 11 bases of the junction left unmatched. The CDR3 runs 16 residues. Germline CDR1 and CDR2: ENHRY and SYGVKD. CDR3 sequence (DNA): TGTGCCATCGGGGATTACGTTAGCGGGAGGGCAGATACGCAGTATTTT. This encodes CAIGDYVSGRADTQYF.

This sequence joins TRBV6-1 and TRBJ2-3; 8 nucleotides agree with TRBD2. The CDR3 has 15 residues. Looked up from germline, CDR1 is MNHNS and CDR2 is SASEGT. V lost 7 bases, J lost 7 bases, and 13 bases stayed unmatched. CDR3 sequence reads: CASIPLAGGVYTQYF. The CDR3 DNA sequence: TGTGCCAGCATCCCCTTGGCGGGAGGAGTGTATACGCAGTATTTT.

This clonotype was counted a few times. The chain couples TRBV4-1 to TRBJ1-3; weak D call: TRBD1 (5 bases). V was clipped by 0 bases and J by 4 bases, with 10 bases between them. CDR3 length: 15 amino acids. The germline gives CDR1 MGHRA, CDR2 YSYEKL. The CDR3: CASSQDSGSGNTIYF. The CDR3 DNA follows: TGCGCCAGCAGCCAAGATTCAGGGAGCGGAAACACCATATATTTT.

This clonotype has a handful of counts. J is TRBJ1-1 and V is TRBV12-3 or TRBV12-4; D ambiguous. V lost 5 bases to trimming and J lost 1 base, with 14 bases between them. The CDR3 runs to 15 residues. The CDR3 sequence is CASSPSAVGNTEAFF. CDR3 sequence (DNA): TGTGCCAGCAGTCCGTCGGCCGTGGGGAACACTGAAGCTTTCTTT.

The chain joins TRBV7-9 to TRBJ2-7; 8 bases are shared with TRBD1. This CDR3 has 15 amino acids. The V and J ends lost 1 base and 5 bases, in that order; junction bases with no gene match: 7. Per the germline V gene, CDR1 is SEHNR and CDR2 is FQNEAQ (reference sequence). CDR3 coding DNA: TGTGCCAGCAGCTTAGAGACAGGGGCCTATAACGAGCAGTACTTC. Its translation: CASSLETGAYNEQYF. The full variable domain, in which reference TRBV7-9 and TRBJ2-7 provide the parts outside the CDR3, is DTGVSQNPRHKITKRGQNVTFRCDPISEHNRLYWYRQTLGQGPEFLTYFQNEAQLEKSRLLSDRFSAERPKGSFSTLEIQRTEQGDSAMYLCASSLETGAYNEQYFGPGTRLTVT.

V gene TRBV12-3 or TRBV12-4 combines with J gene TRBJ2-1; TRBD2 agrees at 8 bases. The V gene end was trimmed by 5 bases and the J gene end by 7 bases; junction bases not matched to a gene: 10. The CDR3 consists of 15 residues. CDR3 sequence (DNA): TGTGCCAGCAGTGCACCGGGAGGGCCCCGGAATGAGCAGTTCTTC. This gives the protein CASSAPGGPRNEQFF.